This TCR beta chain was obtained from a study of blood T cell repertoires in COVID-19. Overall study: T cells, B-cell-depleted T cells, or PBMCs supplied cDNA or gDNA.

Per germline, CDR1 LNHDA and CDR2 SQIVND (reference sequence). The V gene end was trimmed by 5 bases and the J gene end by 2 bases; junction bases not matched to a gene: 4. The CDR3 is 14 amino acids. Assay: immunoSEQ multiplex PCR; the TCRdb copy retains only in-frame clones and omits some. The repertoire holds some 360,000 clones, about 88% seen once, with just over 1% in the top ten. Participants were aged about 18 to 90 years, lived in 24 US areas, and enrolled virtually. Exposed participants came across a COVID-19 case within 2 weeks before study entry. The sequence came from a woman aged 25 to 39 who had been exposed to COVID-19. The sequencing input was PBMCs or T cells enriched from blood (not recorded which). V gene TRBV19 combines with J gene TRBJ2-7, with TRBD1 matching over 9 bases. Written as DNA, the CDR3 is TGTGCCAGTAGTGCCGGGACAGGGACCTACGAGCAGTACTTC. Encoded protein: CASSAGTGTYEQYF.